This T cell receptor beta chain was found in a study of PD-1 blockade in classical Hodgkin lymphoma. CDR1 SEHNR and CDR2 FQNEAQ come from the germline V gene (reference sequence). CDR3 length: 16 residues. Trimming removed 4 bases from V and 5 bases from J; junction bases left unmatched: 11. Every patient experienced relapse after autologous stem cell transplantation, and brentuximab vedotin exposure varied. Profiled with immunoSEQ multiplex PCR; TCRdb holds only in-frame clones, not every one. The table has roughly 38,000 clones, approximately 86% seen once. Study-level results: By C4D1 there was a significant rise in CD4+ TCR diversity but not in CD8+ TCR diversity. When set against healthy donors, newly diagnosed patients were reported to show lower baseline TCR diversity.

To note about this clone: Its antigen is not identified.

The V and J genes are TRBV7-9 and TRBJ2-1; 7 bases align to TRBD2. The receptor was isolated from a human donor with classical Hodgkin lymphoma. The sample was peripheral blood mononuclear cells (PBMCs), taken before the second cycle of nivolumab. CDR3 region: CASSSLVFAGDNEQFF. The CDR3 DNA is TGTGCCAGCAGCTCCCTCGTCTTTGCGGGGGACAATGAGCAGTTCTTC.